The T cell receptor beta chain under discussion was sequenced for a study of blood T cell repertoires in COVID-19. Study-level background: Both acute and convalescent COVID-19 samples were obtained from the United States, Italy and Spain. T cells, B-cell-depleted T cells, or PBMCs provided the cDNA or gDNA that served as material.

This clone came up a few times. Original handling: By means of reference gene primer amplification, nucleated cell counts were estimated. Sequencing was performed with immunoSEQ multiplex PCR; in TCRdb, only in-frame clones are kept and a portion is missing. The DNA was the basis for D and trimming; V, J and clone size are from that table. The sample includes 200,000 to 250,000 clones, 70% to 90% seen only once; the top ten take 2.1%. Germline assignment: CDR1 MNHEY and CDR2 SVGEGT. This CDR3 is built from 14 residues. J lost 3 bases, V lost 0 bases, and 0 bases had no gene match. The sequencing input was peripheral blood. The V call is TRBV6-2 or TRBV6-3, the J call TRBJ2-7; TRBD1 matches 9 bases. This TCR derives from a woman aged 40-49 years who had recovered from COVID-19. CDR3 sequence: CASSYSGQGYEQYF. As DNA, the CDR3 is TGTGCCAGCAGTTACTCGGGACAGGGCTACGAGCAGTACTTC.